The T cell receptor beta chain under discussion was sequenced for a study of cytomegalovirus exposure and HLA in healthy donors. General study points: Exclusion as indistinguishable affected some V segments, including TRBV6-2 and TRBV6-3. The study carried out a later analysis of TCR beta sequences. It associated some 18,000 of them with specific HLA alleles at a false discovery rate of 0.05.

The PCR made use of 60 Vbeta and 13 Jbeta primers. Profiled with immunoSEQ multiplex PCR; TCRdb holds only in-frame clones, not every one. The table for this sample gives 100,000 to 150,000 clones. Germline loops: CDR1 LNHDA, CDR2 SQIVND (reference sequence). J was trimmed by 8 bases and V by 3 bases; bases with no gene match: 20. CDR3 length: 18 residues. Concerning this clone: Its antigen is not identified.

Donors likely had unrecorded immune exposures despite being nominally healthy when sampled. This sequence originates from a woman aged 40 to 50 in good health and CMV-seronegative. Sequencing used PBMCs. The chain has TRBV19 and TRBJ1-2; 8 bases line up with TRBD1. This CDR3 reads CASSIGGGSDRDIGGYTF. The CDR3 coding sequence is TGTGCCAGTAGTATCGGTGGGGGATCGGACAGGGACATCGGGGGCTACACCTTC. Based on the CDR3 plus reference TRBV19 and TRBJ1-2, the full variable domain is DGGITQSPKYLFRKEGQNVTLSCEQNLNHDAMYWYRQDPGQGLRLIYYSQIVNDFQKGDIAEGYSVSREKKESFPLTVTSAQKNPTAFYLCASSIGGGSDRDIGGYTFGSGTRLTVV.